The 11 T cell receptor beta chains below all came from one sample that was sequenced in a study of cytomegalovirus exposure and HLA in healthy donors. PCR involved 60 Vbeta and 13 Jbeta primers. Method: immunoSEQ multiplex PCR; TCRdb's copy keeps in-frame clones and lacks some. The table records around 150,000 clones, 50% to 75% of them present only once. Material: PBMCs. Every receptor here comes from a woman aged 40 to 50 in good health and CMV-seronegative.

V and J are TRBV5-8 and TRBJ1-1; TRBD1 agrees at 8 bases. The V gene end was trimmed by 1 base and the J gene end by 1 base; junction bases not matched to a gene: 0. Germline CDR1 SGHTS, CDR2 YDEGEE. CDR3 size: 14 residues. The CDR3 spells CASSLQGANTEAFF. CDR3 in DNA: TGTGCCAGCAGCTTGCAGGGGGCGAACACTGAAGCTTTCTTT.

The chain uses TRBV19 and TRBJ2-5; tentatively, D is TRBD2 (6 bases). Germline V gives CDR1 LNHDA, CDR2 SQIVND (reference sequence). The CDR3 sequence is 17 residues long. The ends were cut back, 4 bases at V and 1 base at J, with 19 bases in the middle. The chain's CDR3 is CASSKGYGAGRQETQYF. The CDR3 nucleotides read TGTGCCAGTAGTAAAGGATACGGGGCGGGGCGCCAAGAGACCCAGTACTTC.

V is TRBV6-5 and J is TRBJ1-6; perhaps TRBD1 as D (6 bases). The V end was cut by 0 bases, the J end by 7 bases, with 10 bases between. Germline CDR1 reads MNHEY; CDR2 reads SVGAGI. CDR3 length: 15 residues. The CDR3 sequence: CASSYSNRGNSPLHF. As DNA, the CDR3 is TGTGCCAGCAGTTACTCGAATAGGGGGAATTCACCCCTCCACTTT.

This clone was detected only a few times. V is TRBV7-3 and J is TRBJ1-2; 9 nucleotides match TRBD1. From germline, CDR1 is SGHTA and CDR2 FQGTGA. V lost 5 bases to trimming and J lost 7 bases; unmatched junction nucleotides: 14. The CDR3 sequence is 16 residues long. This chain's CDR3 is CASSLGGIQGAGGYTF. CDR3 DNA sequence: TGTGCCAGCAGCCTAGGGGGAATACAGGGGGCTGGTGGCTACACCTTC.

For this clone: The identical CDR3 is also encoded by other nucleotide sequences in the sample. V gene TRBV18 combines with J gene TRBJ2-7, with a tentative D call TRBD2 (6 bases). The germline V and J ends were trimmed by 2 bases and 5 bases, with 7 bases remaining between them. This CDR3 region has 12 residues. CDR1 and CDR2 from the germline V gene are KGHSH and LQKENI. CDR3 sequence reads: CASSPGGNEQYF. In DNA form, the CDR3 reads TGTGCCAGCTCACCAGGGGGGAACGAGCAGTACTTC.

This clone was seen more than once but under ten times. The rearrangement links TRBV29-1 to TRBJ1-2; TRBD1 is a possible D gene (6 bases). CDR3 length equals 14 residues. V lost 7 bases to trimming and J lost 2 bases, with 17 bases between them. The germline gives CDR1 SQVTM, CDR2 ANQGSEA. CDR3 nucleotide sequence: TGCAGCGGCCCCCGGGACAACAGGAACTATGGCTACACCTTC. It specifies CSGPRDNRNYGYTF.

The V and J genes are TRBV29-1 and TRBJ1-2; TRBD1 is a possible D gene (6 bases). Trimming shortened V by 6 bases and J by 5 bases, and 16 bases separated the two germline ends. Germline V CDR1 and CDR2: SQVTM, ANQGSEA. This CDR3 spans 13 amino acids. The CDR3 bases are TGCAGCGTCCACAGGGTGGGCTCATATGGCTACACCTTC. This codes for CSVHRVGSYGYTF.

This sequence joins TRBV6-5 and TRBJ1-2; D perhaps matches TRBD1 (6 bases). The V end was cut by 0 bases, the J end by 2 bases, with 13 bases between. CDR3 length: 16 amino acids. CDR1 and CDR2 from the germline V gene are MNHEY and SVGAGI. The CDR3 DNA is TGTGCCAGCAGTTACTCGCGACCAGGGGAAAACTATGGCTACACCTTC. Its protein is CASSYSRPGENYGYTF.

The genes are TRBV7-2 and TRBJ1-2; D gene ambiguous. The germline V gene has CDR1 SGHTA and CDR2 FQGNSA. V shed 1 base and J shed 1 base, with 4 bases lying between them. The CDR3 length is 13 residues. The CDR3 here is CASSLGINYGYTF. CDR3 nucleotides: TGTGCCAGCAGCTTAGGTATTAACTATGGCTACACCTTC.

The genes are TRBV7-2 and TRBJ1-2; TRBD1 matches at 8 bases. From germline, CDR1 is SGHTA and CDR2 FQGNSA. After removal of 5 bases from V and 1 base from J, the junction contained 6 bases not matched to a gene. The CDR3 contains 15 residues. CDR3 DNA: TGTGCCAGCAGCCCGGACAGGGCGGTTAACTATGGCTACACCTTC. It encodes CASSPDRAVNYGYTF.

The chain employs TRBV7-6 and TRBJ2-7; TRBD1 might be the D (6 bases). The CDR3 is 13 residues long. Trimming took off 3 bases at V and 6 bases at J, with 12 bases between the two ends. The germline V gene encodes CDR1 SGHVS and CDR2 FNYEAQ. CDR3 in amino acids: CASSFERGSEQYF. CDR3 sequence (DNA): TGTGCCAGCAGCTTCGAGAGGGGGAGCGAGCAGTACTTC.